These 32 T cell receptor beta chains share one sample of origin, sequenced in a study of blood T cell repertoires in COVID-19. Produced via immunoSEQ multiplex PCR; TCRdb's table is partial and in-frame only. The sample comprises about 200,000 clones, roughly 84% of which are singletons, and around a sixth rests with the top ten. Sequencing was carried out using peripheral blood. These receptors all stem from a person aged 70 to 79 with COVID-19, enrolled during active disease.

The CDR3 loop is CASSYASRVYEQYF. CDR3 in DNA: TGTGCCAGCAGTTACGCTTCGAGAGTCTACGAGCAGTACTTC. The V call is TRBV6-5, the J call TRBJ2-7, with D uncertain. Germline V gene sequence: CDR1 MNHEY, CDR2 SVGAGI. Deletions cut 2 bases from V and 3 bases from J, with 11 bases between. This CDR3 contains 14 residues.

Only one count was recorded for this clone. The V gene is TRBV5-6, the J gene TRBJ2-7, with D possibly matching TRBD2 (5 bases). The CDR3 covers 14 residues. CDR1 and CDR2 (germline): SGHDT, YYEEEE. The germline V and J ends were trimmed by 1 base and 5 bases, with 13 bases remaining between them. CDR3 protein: CASSLSGMGDEQYF. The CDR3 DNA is TGTGCCAGCAGCTTGTCCGGGATGGGCGACGAGCAGTACTTC.

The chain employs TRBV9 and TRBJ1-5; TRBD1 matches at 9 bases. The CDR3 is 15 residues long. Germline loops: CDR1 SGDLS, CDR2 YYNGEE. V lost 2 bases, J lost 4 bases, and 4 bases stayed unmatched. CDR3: CASSVTGGDNQPQHF. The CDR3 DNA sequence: TGTGCCAGCAGCGTTACAGGGGGCGATAATCAGCCCCAGCATTTT.

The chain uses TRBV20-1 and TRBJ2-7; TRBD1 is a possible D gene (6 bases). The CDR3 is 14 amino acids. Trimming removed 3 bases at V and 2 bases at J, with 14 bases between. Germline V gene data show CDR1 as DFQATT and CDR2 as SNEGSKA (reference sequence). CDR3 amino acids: CSASGPDRAYEQYF. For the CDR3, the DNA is TGCAGTGCTAGTGGTCCGGACAGAGCCTACGAGCAGTACTTC.

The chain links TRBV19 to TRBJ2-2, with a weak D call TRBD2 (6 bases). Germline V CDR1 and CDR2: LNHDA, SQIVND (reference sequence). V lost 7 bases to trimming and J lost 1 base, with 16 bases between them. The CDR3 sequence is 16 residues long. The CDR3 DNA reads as TGTGCCAGTACCCTCCGCGGGACCGTGAACACCGGGGAGCTGTTTTTT. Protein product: CASTLRGTVNTGELFF.

For the CDR3, the DNA is TGTGCCAGCAGCTTATCATCAGGAAACAATGAGCAGTTCTTC. Protein product: CASSLSSGNNEQFF. The chain carries TRBV11-2 and TRBJ2-1, with unresolved D. Germline-derived CDR1 and CDR2 are SGHAT and FQNNGV. Trimming took off 2 bases at V and 5 bases at J, with 10 bases between the two ends. There are 14 residues in the CDR3.

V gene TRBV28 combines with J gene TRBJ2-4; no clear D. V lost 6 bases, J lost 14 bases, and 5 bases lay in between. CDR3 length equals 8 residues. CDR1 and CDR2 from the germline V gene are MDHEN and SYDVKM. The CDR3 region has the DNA TGTGCCAGCAGGCGAAAGTACTTC. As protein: CASRRKYF.

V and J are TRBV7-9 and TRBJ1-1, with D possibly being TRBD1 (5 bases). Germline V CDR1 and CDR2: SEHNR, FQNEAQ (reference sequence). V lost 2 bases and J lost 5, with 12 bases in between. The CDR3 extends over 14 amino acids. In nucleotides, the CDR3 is TGTGCCAGCAGCTTAACTCAGGGTTGGACTGAAGCTTTCTTT. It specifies CASSLTQGWTEAFF.

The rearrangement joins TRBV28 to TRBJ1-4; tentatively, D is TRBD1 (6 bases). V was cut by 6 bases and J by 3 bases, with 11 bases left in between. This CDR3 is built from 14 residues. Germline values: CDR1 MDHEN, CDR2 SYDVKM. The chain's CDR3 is CASRQGSANEKLFF. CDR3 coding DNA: TGTGCCAGCAGACAGGGTTCCGCTAATGAAAAACTGTTTTTT.

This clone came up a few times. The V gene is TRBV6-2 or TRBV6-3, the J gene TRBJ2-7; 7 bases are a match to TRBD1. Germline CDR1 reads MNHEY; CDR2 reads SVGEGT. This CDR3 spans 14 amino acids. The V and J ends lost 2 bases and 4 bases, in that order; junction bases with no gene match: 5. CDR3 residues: CASSYEGAIYEQYF. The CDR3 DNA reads TGTGCCAGCAGTTACGAGGGGGCCATATACGAGCAGTACTTC.

CDR3 sequence: CASSRSGTSGGVSDTQYF. Here the CDR3 DNA reads TGCGCCAGCAGCCGATCCGGGACTAGCGGGGGTGTGTCAGATACGCAGTATTTT. J is TRBJ2-3 and V is TRBV4-1; TRBD2 matches at 14 bases. Trimming removed 4 bases from V and 4 bases from J; junction bases left unmatched: 10. Germline CDR1 reads MGHRA; CDR2 reads YSYEKL. The CDR3 is made up of 18 amino acids.

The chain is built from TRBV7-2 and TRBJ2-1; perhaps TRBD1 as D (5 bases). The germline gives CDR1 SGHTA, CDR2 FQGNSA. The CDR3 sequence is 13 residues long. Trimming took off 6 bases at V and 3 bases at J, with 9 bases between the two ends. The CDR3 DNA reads TGTGCCAGCAGTAGCCAGGGCTACAATGAGCAGTTCTTC. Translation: CASSSQGYNEQFF.

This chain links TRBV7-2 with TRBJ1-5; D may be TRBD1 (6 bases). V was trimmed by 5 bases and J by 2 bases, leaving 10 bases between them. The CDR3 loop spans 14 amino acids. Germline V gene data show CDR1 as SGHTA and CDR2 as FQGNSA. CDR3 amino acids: CASSGDIGNQPQHF. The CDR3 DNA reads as TGTGCCAGCAGCGGGGACATCGGCAATCAGCCCCAGCATTTT.

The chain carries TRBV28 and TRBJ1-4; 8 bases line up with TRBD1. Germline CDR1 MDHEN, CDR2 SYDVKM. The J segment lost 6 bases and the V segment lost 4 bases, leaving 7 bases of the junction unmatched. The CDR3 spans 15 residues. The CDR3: CASSSPTGGYEKLFF. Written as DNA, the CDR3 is TGTGCCAGCAGTTCCCCCACAGGGGGGTATGAAAAACTGTTTTTT. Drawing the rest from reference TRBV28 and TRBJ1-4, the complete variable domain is DVKVTQSSRYLVKRTGEKVFLECVQDMDHENMFWYRQDPGLGLRLIYFSYDVKMKEKGDIPEGYSVSREKKERFSLILESASTNQTSMYLCASSSPTGGYEKLFFGSGTQLSVL.

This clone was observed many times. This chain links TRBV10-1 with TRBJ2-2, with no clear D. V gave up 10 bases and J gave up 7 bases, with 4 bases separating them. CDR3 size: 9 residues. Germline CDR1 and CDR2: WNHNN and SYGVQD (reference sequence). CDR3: CAIRGELFF. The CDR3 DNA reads TGCGCCATCCGCGGGGAGCTGTTTTTT.

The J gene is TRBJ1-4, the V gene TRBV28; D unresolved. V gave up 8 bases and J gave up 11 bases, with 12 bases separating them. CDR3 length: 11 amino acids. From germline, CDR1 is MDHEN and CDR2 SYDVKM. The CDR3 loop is CASEGMGKLFF. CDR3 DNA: TGTGCCAGCGAGGGAATGGGGAAACTGTTTTTT. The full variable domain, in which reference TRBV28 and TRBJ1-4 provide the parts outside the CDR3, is DVKVTQSSRYLVKRTGEKVFLECVQDMDHENMFWYRQDPGLGLRLIYFSYDVKMKEKGDIPEGYSVSREKKERFSLILESASTNQTSMYLCASEGMGKLFFGSGTQLSVL.

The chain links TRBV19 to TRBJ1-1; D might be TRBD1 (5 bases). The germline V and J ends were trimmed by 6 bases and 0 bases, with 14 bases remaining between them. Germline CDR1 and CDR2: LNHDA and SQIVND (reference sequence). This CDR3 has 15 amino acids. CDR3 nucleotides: TGTGCCAGTAGCCTCACGGTGACAGTGAACACTGAAGCTTTCTTT. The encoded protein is CASSLTVTVNTEAFF.

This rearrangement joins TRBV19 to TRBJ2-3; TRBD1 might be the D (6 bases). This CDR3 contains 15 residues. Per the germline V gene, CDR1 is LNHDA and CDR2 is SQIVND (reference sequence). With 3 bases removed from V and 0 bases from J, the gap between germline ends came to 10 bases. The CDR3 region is CASSMVGASTDTQYF. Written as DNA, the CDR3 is TGTGCCAGTAGTATGGTGGGGGCCAGCACAGATACGCAGTATTTT.

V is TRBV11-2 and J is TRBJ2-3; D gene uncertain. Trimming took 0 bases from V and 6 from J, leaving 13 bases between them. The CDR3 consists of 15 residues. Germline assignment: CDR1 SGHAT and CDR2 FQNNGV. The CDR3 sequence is CASSLDLALSDTQYF. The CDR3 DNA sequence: TGTGCCAGCAGCTTAGATCTGGCCCTCTCGGATACGCAGTATTTT.

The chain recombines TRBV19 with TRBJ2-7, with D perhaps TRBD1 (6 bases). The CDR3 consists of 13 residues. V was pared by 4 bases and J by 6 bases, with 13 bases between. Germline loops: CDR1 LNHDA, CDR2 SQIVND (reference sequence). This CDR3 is CASSTQTRGEQYF. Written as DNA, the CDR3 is TGTGCCAGTAGTACGCAGACCAGGGGCGAGCAGTACTTC.

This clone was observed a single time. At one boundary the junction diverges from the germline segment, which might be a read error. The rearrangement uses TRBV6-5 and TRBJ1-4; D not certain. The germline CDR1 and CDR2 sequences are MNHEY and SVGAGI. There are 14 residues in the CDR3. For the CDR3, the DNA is TGTGCCAGCAGTTACTCGTTAACTAGTGAAAAACTGTTTTTT. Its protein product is CASSYSLTSEKLFF.

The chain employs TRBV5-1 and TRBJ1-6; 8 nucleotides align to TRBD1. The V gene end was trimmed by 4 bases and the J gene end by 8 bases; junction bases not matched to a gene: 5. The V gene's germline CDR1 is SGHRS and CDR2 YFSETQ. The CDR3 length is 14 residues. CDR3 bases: TGCGCCAGCAGCCCGGGACAGGACTATTCACCCCTCCACTTT. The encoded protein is CASSPGQDYSPLHF.

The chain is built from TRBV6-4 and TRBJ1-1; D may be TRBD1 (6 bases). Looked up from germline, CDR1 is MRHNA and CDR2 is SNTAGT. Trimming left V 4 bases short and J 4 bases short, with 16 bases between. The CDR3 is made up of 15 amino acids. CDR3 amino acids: CASSAGAWGRTEAFF. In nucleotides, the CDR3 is TGTGCCAGCAGTGCAGGGGCATGGGGTCGCACTGAAGCTTTCTTT.

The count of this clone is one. Here the CDR3 reads CASSQDSRGDQAEQYF. Here the CDR3 DNA reads TGCGCCAGCAGCCAAGATTCGCGAGGCGATCAAGCCGAGCAGTACTTC. This rearrangement joins TRBV4-3 to TRBJ2-7; no clear D. Trimming stripped 0 bases from V and 6 bases from J, with 18 bases between. This CDR3 is built from 16 residues. Per the germline V gene, CDR1 is LGHNA and CDR2 is YSLEER.

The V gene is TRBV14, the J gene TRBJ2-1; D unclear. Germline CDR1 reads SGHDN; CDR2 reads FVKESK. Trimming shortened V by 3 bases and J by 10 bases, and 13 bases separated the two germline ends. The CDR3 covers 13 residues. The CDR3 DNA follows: TGTGCCAGCAGCCAGATCAGATATCACGAGCAGTTCTTC. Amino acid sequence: CASSQIRYHEQFF. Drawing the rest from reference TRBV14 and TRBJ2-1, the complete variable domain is EAGVTQFPSHSVIEKGQTVTLRCDPISGHDNLYWYRRVMGKEIKFLLHFVKESKQDESGMPNNRFLAERTGGTYSTLKVQPAELEDSGVYFCASSQIRYHEQFFGPGTRLTVL.

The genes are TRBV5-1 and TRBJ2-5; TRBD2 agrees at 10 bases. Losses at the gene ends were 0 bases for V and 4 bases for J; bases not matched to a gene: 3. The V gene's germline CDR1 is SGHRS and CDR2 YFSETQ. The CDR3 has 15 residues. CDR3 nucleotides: TGCGCCAGCAGCTTGGAGCTAGCGGGGGTAGAGACCCAGTACTTC. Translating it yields CASSLELAGVETQYF.

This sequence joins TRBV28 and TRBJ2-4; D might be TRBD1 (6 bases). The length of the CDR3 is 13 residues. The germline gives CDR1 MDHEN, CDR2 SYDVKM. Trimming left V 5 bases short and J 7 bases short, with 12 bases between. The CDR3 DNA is TGTGCCAGCAGTACCAGGGGTCGGAACATTCAGTACTTC. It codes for CASSTRGRNIQYF. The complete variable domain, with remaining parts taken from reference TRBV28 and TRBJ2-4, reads DVKVTQSSRYLVKRTGEKVFLECVQDMDHENMFWYRQDPGLGLRLIYFSYDVKMKEKGDIPEGYSVSREKKERFSLILESASTNQTSMYLCASSTRGRNIQYFGAGTRLSVL.

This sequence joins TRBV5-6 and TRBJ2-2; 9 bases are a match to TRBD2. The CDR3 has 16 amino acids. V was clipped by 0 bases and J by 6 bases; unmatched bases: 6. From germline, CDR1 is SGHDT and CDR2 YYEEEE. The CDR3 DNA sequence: TGTGCCAGCAGCTTGGGCGGGGGGGCGTTCGCCGGGGAGCTGTTTTTT. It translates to CASSLGGGAFAGELFF.

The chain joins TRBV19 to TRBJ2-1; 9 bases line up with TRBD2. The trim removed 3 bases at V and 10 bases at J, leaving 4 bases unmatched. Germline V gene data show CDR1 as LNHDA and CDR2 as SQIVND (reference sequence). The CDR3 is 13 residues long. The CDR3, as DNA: TGTGCCAGTAGTATCCGAACTAGCGGGGAGCAGTTCTTC. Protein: CASSIRTSGEQFF.

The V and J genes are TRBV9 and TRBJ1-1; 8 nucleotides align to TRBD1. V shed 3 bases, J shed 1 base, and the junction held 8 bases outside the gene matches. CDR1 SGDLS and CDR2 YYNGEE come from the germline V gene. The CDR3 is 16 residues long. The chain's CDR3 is CASSDGQGARNTEAFF. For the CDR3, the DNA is TGTGCCAGCAGCGACGGCCAGGGGGCAAGGAACACTGAAGCTTTCTTT.

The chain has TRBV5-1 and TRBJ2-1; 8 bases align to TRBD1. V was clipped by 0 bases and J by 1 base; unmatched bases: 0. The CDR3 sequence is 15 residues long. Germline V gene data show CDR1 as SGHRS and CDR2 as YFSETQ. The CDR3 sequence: CASSLGQGSYNEQFF. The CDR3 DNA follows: TGCGCCAGCAGCTTGGGACAGGGGTCCTACAATGAGCAGTTCTTC.

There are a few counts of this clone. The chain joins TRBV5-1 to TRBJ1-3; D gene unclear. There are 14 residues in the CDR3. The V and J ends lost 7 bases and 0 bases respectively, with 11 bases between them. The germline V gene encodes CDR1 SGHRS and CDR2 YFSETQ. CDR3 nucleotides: TGCGCCAGCTCTCCACAGAGCTCTGGAAACACCATATATTTT. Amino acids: CASSPQSSGNTIYF.